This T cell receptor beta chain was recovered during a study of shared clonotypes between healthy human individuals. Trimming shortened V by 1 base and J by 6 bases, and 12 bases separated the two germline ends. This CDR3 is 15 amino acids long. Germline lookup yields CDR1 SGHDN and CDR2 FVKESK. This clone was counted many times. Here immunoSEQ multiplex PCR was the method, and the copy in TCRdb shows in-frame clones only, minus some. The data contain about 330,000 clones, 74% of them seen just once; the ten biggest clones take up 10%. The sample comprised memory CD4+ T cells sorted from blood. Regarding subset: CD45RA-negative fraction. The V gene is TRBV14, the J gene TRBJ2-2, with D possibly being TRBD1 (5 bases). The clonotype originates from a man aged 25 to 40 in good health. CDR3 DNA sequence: TGTGCCAGCAGCCAAGCCAGGGCGTTCGCCGGGGAGCTGTTTTTT. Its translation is CASSQARAFAGELFF.